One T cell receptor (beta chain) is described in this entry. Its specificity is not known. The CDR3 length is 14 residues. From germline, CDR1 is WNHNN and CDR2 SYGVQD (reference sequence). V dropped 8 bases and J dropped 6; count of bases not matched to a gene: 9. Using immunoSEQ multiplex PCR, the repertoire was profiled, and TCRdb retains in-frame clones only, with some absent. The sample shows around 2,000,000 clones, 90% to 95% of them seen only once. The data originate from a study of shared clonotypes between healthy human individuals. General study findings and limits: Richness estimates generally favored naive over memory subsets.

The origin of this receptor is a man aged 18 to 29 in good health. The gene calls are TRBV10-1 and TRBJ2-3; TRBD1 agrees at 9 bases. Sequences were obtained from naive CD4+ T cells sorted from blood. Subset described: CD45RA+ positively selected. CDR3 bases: TGCGCCAGCGGTACAGGGGGCGGTGAGGATACGCAGTATTTT. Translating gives CASGTGGGEDTQYF.